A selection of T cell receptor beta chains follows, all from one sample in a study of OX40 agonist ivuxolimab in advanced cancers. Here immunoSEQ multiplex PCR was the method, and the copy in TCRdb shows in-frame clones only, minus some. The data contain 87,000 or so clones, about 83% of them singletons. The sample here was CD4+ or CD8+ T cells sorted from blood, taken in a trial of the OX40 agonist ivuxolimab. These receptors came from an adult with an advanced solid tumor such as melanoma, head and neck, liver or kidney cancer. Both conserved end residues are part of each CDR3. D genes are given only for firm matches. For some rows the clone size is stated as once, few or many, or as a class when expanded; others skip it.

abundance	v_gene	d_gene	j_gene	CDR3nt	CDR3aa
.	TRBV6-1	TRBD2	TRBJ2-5	TGTGCCAGCAGGAGACTAGCGGGAGGGGGGGAGACCCAGTACTTC	CASRRLAGGGETQYF
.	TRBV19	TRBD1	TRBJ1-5	TGTGCCAGTAGTATCGGACAGGGGATCTATCAGCCCCAGCATTTT	CASSIGQGIYQPQHF
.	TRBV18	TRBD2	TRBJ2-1	TGTGCCAGCTCACCTATAGCGGGAGGCTCTTACAATGAGCAGTTCTTC	CASSPIAGGSYNEQFF
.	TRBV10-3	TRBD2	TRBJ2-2	TGTGCCATCAAAGGGACGGGGGGAACCGGGGAGCTGTTTTTT	CAIKGTGGTGELFF
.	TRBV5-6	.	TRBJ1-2	TGTGCCAGCAGCTTAGTCAGCTATGGCTACACCTTC	CASSLVSYGYTF
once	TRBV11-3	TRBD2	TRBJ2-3	TGTGCCAGCAGCGCCAATCGGGGGGAGGCAGATACGCAGTATTTT	CASSANRGEADTQYF
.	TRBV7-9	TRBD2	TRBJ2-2	TGTGCCACCCCACCCCAGCGGGGGGGAATCGGGGAGCTGTTTTTT	CATPPQRGGIGELFF
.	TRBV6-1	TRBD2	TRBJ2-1	TGTGCCAGCAGTGAATTTTGGGGGGGACTTGACAATGAGCAGTTCTTC	CASSEFWGGLDNEQFF
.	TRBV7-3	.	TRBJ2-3	TGTGCCAGCAGCTTAGCAGTAGATACGCAGTATTTT	CASSLAVDTQYF
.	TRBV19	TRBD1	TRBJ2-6	TGTGCCAGTAGTAAAACGGGACAGGGTACGTATGGGGCCAACGTCCTGACTTTC	CASSKTGQGTYGANVLTF
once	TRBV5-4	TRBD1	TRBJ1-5	TGTGCCAGCAGTCCAGGGACAGGGGGCAATCAGCCCCAGCATTTT	CASSPGTGGNQPQHF
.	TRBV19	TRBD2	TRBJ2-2	TGTGCCAGTAGTGCCGGACTAGCGGGGGGGAACCGGGAGCTGTTTTTT	CASSAGLAGGNRELFF
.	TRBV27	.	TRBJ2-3	TGTGCCACCAGGCAACGGGGCTTGTCCACAGATACGCAGTATTTT	CATRQRGLSTDTQYF
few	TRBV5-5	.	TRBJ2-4	TGTGCCAGCACACTGGAGGCCTACATGGATCAGTACTTC	CASTLEAYMDQYF
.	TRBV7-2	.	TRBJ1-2	TGTGCCAGCTTAGAGGGACCCCTAAAGTGGTATGGCTACACCTTC	CASLEGPLKWYGYTF
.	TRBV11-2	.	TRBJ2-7	TGTGCCAGCAGCTTAGATCGAGTCCGCGAGCAGTACTTC	CASSLDRVREQYF
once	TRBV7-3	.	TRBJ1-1	TGTGCCAGCAGCCTCCTGGGCCCCTCGACGGGCACGACTGAAGCTTTCTTT	CASSLLGPSTGTTEAFF
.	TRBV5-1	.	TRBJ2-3	TGCGCCAGCAGCCCGGCGGTCCACACAGATACGCAGTATTTT	CASSPAVHTDTQYF
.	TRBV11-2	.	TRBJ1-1	TGTGCCAGCAGCTTACAGGGTATGAACACTGAAGCTTTCTTT	CASSLQGMNTEAFF
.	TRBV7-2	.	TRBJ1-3	TGTGCCAGCAGCTTGGACAGCTCTGGAAACACCATATATTTT	CASSLDSSGNTIYF
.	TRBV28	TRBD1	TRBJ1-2	TGTGCCAGCAGTTACCCCGGGACAGGGATATCAGGCTATGGCTACACCTTC	CASSYPGTGISGYGYTF
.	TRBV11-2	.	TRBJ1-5	TGTGCCAGCAGCTCATTCGGGCAGCCCCAGCATTTT	CASSSFGQPQHF
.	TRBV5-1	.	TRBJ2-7	TGCGCCAGCAGGTGGTCCGTGGGCCTTGTCTACGAGCAGTACTTC	CASRWSVGLVYEQYF
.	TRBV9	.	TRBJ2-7	TGTGCCAGCAGTCGGGGAGGTACCTACGAGCAGTACTTC	CASSRGGTYEQYF
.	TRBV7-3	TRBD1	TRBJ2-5	TGTGCCAGCAGCCGGACAGGGGGTGGCCAAGAGACCCAGTACTTC	CASSRTGGGQETQYF
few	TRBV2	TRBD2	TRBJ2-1	TGTGCCAGCAGTTCGTCGGGGAGGGCCTCCTACAATGAGCAGTTCTTC	CASSSSGRASYNEQFF
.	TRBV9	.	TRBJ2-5	TGTGCCAGCAGCGTAAGAGAGACCCAGTACTTC	CASSVRETQYF
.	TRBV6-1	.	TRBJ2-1	TGTGCCAGCAGTGGAGGACAGTTGAGGTTCTTC	CASSGGQLRFF
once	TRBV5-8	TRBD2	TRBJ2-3	TGTGCCAGCAGCTTGGTGAGGCGGGGGGGCACAGATACGCAGTATTTT	CASSLVRRGGTDTQYF
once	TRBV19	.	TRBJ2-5	TGTGCCAGTCGTTGGGCCGACGAGGAGACCCAGTACTTC	CASRWADEETQYF
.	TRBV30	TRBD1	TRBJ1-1	TGTGCCTGGAGTAAAGGTTTGGGACAGGGCGACACTGAAGCTTTCTTT	CAWSKGLGQGDTEAFF
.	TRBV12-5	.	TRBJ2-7	TGTGCTAGTGGTCCCCCCAGGGGTTGCGAGCAGTACTTC	CASGPPRGCEQYF
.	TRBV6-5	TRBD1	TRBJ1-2	TGTGCCAGCAGGTCCCCAGGGGGCGCAGGCTATGGCTACACCTTC	CASRSPGGAGYGYTF
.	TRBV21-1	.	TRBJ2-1	TGTGCCAGCAGCAAATCCAGTCTTCGGACTAGCGGGGGGGCCGGATATGAGCAGTTCTTC	CASSKSSLRTSGGAGYEQFF
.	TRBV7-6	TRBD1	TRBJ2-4	TGTGCCAGCAGCTTAGAGGTGGGACAGGGGGCGAAAAACATTCAGTACTTC	CASSLEVGQGAKNIQYF
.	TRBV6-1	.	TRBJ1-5	TGTGCCAGCAGTGAGGCCAGGACGCAGCCCCAGCATTTT	CASSEARTQPQHF
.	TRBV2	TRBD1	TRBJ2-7	TGTGCCAGCAGTGCTTGGGACAGGGTACGGGGCGAGCAGTACTTC	CASSAWDRVRGEQYF
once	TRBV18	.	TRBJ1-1	TGTGCCAGCTCACCCCTGGGGGCCACTGAAGCTTTCTTT	CASSPLGATEAFF
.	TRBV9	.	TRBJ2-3	TGTGCCAGTAGTCCCTCAGGGGCAGATACGCAGTATTTT	CASSPSGADTQYF
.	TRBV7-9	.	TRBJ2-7	TGTGCCAGCACCGGAGAGACCTACGAGCAGTACTTC	CASTGETYEQYF
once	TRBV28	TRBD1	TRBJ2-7	TGTGCCTGCGAGACAGGGACGAGCGAGCAGTACTTC	CACETGTSEQYF
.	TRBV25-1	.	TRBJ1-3	TGTGCCAGCAGTGGGAGGCGTTCCTCTGGAAACACCATATATTTT	CASSGRRSSGNTIYF
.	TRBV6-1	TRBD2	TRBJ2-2	TGTGCCAGCAGTGAAAGCAATAGCGGGAGGGCCGGGGAGCTGTTTTTT	CASSESNSGRAGELFF
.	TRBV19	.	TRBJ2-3	TGTGCCAGTAGTCCTCCCGGGACCTCTGTCACAGATACGCAGTATTTT	CASSPPGTSVTDTQYF
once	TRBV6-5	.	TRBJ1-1	TGTGCCAGCAGTCCGTCCGGGGGTCGGGGCACTGAAGCTTTCTTT	CASSPSGGRGTEAFF
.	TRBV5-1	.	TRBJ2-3	TGCGCCAGCAGCTTGAGCTTAAGAGATACGCAGTATTTT	CASSLSLRDTQYF
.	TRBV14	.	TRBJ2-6	TGTGCCAGCAGCCGACCGTGGAGCTCTGGGGCCAACGTCCTGACTTTC	CASSRPWSSGANVLTF
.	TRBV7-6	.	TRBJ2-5	TGTGCCAGCAGCTTATCAGGGGGGACCGAGACCCAGTACTTC	CASSLSGGTETQYF
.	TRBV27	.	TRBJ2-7	TGTGCCAGCAGCATCAGACAGAACTACGAGCAGTACTTC	CASSIRQNYEQYF
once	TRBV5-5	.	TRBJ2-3	TGTGCCAGCAGCTTGGAGCTAGGGACAGATACGCAGTATTTT	CASSLELGTDTQYF
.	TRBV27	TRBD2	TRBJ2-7	TGTGCCAGCAGCCCGTGGGGACTAGCGGGAGCATCCTACGAGCAGTACTTC	CASSPWGLAGASYEQYF
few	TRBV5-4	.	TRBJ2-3	TGTGCCAGCAGCAAGACCGGGAGCGTAGATACGCAGTATTTT	CASSKTGSVDTQYF
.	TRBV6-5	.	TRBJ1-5	TGTGCCAGCAGTCCCGGACAGTTTAATCAGCCCCAGCATTTT	CASSPGQFNQPQHF
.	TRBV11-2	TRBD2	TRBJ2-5	TGTGCCAGCAGCTTAAGGGGTCTCGCGGGGGGCAACCAAGAGACCCAGTACTTC	CASSLRGLAGGNQETQYF